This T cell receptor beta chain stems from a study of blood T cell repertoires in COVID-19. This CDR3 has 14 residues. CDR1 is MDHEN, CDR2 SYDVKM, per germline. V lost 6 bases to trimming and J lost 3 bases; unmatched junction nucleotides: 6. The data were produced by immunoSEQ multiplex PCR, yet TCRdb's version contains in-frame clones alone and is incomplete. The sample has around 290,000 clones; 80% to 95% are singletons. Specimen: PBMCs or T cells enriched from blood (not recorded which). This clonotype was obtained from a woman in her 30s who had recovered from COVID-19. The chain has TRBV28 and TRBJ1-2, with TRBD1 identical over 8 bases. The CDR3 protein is CASRPGDRHYGYTF. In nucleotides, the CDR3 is TGTGCCAGCAGGCCGGGGGACAGGCACTATGGCTACACCTTC.